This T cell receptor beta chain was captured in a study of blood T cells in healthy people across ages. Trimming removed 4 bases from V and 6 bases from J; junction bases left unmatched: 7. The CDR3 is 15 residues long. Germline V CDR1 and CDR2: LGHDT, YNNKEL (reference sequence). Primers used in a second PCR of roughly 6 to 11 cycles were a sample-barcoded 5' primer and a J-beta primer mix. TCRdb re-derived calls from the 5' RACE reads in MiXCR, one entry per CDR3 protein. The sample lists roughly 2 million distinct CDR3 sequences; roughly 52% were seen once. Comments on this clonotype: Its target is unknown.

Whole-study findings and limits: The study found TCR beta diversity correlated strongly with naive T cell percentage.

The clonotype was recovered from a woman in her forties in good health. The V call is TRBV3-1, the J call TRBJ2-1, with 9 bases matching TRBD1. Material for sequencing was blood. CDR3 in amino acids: CASSPLRTGVNEQFF. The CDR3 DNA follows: TGTGCCAGCAGCCCTTTACGGACAGGGGTCAATGAGCAGTTCTTC.